The T cell receptor (beta chain) under discussion was sequenced for a study of blood T cells in healthy people across ages. Together with a sample-barcoded 5' primer, a J-beta primer mix was included in a second PCR lasting roughly 6 to 12 cycles. In TCRdb, the 5' RACE reads were re-called with MiXCR into one record per CDR3 protein. The table lists about 1.8 million distinct CDR3 sequences, roughly 50% of them singletons, with over 2% in the top ten. This CDR3 has 17 amino acids. From germline, CDR1 is SGDLS and CDR2 YYNGEE. The ends lost 2 bases at V and 5 bases at J; junction bases unmatched: 13. This TCR was sampled from a woman in her forties in good health. The sample taken for sequencing was blood. V usage is TRBV9 and J usage is TRBJ2-3; 8 bases match TRBD2. CDR3 sequence: CASSVGPTGGRLDTQYF. For the CDR3, the DNA is TGTGCCAGCAGCGTCGGGCCGACGGGGGGGCGATTAGATACGCAGTATTTT.